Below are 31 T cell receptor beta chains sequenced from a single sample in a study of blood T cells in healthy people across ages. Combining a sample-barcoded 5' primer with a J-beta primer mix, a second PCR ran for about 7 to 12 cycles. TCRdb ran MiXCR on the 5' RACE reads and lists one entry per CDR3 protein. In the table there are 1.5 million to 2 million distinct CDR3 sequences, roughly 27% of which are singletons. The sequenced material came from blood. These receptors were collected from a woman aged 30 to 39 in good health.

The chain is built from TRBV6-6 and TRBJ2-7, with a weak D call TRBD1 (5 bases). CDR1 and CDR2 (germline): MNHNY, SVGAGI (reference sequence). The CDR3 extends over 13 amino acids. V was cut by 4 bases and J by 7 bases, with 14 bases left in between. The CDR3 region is CASSFDSPREQYF. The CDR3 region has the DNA TGTGCCAGCAGTTTTGACAGCCCTCGGGAGCAGTACTTC.

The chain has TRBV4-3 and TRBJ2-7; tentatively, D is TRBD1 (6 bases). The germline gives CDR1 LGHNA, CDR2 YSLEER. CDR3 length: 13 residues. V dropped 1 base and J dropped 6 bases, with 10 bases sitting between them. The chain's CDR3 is CASSQVSQGEQYF. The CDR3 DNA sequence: TGCGCCAGCAGCCAAGTTTCACAGGGCGAGCAGTACTTC.

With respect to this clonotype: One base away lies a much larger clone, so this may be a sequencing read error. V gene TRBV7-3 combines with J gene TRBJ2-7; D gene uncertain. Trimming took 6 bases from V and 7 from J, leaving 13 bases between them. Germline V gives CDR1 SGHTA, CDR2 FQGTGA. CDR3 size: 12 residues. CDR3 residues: CASRGRSAEQYF. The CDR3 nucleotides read TGTGCCAGCAGAGGAAGGTCGGCTGAGCAGTACTTC.

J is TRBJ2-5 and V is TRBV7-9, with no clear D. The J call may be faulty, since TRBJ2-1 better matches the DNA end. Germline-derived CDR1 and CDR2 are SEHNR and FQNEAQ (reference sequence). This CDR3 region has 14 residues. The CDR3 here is CAIIPPWNQETQFF. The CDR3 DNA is TGTGCCATCATCCCGCCCTGGAACCAAGAGACCCAGTTCTTC.

This CDR3 is CASSSTDRHATNEKLFF. CDR3 DNA sequence: TGTGCCAGCAGCTCAACCGACAGACATGCAACTAATGAAAAACTGTTTTTT. The chain employs TRBV7-9 and TRBJ1-4, with a tentative D call TRBD1 (5 bases). Trimming removed 4 bases at V and 0 bases at J, with 15 bases between. This CDR3 contains 17 residues. CDR1 is SEHNR, CDR2 FQNEAQ, per germline (reference sequence).

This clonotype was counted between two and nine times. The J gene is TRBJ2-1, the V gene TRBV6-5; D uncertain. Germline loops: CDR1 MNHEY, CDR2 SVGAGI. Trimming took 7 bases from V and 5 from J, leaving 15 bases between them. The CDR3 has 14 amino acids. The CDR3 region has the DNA TGTGCCAGCACCCAGAGGTATGGGAACAATGAGCAGTTCTTC. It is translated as CASTQRYGNNEQFF.

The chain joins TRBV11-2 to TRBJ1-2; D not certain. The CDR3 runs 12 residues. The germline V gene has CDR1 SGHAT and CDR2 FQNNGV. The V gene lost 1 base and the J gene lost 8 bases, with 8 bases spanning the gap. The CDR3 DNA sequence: TGTGCCAGCAGCTTAGGCGTACCCGGCTACACCTTC. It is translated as CASSLGVPGYTF.

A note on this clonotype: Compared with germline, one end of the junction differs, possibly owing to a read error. In DNA form, the CDR3 reads TGTGCCAGCAGTAAAATAGCGGGAGCAGGCCACAACGAGCAGTTCTTC. Amino acid sequence: CASSKIAGAGHNEQFF. The chain is built from TRBV12-3 or TRBV12-4 and TRBJ2-1; 9 bases match TRBD2. The CDR3 sequence is 16 residues long.

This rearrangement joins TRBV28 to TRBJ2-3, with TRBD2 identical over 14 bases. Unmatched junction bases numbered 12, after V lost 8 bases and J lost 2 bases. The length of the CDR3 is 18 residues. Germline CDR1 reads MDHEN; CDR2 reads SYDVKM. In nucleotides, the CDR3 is TGTGCCAGCGGCCCCATTCCGGGACTAGCGGGGGTCACAGATACGCAGTATTTT. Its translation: CASGPIPGLAGVTDTQYF.

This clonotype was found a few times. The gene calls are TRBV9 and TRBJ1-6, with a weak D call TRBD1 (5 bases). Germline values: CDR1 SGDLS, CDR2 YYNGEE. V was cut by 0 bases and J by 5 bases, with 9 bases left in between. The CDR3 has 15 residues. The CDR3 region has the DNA TGTGCCAGCAGCGTAGGCCAGGGAGATAATTCACCCCTCCACTTT. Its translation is CASSVGQGDNSPLHF.

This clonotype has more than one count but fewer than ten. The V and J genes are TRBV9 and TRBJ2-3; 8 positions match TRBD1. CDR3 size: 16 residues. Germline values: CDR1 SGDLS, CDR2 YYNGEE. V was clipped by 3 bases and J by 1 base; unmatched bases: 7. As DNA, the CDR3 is TGTGCCAGCAGCGGCGGGACAGGTAGAGGCACAGATACGCAGTATTTT. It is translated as CASSGGTGRGTDTQYF.

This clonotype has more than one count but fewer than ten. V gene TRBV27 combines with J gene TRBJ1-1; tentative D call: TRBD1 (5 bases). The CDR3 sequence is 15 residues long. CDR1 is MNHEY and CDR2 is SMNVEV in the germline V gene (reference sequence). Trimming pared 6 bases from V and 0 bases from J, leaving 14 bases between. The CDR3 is CASSLSGTMNTEAFF. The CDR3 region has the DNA TGTGCCAGCAGCCTGTCCGGGACTATGAACACTGAAGCTTTCTTT.

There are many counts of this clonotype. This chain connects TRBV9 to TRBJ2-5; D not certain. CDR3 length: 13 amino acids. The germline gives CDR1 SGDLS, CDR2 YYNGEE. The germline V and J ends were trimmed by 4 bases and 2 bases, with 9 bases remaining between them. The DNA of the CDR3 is TGTGCCAGCAGCCCGGCGGTACAAGAGACCCAGTACTTC. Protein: CASSPAVQETQYF. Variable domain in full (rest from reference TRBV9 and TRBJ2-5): DSGVTQTPKHLITATGQRVTLRCSPRSGDLSVYWYQQSLDQGLQFLIQYYNGEERAKGNILERFSAQQFPDLHSELNLSSLELGDSALYFCASSPAVQETQYFGPGTRLLVL.

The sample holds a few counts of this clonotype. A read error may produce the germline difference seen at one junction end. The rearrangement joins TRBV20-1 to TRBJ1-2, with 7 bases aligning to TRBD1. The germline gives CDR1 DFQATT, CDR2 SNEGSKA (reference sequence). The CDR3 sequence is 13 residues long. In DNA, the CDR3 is TGCAGTGCCAGAAACCCAGGGGGTTATGACTACACCTTC. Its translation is CSARNPGGYDYTF.

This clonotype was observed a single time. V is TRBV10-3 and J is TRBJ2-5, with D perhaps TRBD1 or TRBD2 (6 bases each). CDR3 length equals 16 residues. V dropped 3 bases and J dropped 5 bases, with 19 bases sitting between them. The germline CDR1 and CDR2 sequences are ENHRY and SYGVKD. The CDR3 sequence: CAISEHLTRRGETQYF. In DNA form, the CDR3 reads TGTGCCATCAGTGAACACCTTACTAGGAGGGGGGAGACCCAGTACTTC.

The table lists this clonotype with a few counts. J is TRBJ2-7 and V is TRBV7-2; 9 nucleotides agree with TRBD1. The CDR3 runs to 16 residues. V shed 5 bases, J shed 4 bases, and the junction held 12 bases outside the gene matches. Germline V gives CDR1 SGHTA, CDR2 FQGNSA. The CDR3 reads CASSLYRGRRTYEQYF. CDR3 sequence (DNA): TGTGCCAGCAGCCTATACAGGGGGCGCAGAACGTACGAGCAGTACTTC.

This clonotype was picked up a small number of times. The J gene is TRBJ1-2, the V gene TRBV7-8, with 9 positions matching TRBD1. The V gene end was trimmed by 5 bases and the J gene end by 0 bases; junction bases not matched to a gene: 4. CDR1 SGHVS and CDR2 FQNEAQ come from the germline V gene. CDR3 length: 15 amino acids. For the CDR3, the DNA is TGTGCCAGCAGCGCTTGGGACAGGGCTAACTATGGCTACACCTTC. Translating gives CASSAWDRANYGYTF.

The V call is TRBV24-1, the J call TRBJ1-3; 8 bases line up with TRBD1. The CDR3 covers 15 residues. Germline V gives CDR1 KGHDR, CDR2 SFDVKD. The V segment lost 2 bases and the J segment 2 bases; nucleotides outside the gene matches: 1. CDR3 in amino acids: CATSDSTGAGNTIYF. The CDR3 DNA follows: TGTGCCACCAGTGATTCGACAGGGGCTGGAAACACCATATATTTT.

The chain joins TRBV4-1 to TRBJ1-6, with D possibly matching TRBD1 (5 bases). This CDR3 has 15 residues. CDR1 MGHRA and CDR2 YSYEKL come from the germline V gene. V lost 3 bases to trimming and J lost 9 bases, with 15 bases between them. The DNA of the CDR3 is TGCGCCAGCAGCCACTCGGGGGACGCTGGTTCACCCCTCCACTTT. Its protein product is CASSHSGDAGSPLHF.

CDR3 sequence (DNA): TGTGCCAGCACCCGACGCGCGGCAAGTTCTAGCACAGATACGCAGTATTTT. It translates to CASTRRAASSSTDTQYF. The chain combines TRBV28 with TRBJ2-3; D uncertain. Between the trimmed V and J ends, which lost 7 bases and 0 bases, there was a span of 20 bases. Germline V lookup: CDR1 MDHEN, CDR2 SYDVKM. This CDR3 comprises 17 residues.

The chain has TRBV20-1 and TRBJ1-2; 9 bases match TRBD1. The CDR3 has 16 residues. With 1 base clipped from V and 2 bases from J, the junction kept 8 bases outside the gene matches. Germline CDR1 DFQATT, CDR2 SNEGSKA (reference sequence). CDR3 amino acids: CSARGNAQGANYGYTF. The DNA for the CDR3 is TGCAGTGCTAGAGGTAACGCACAGGGGGCGAACTATGGCTACACCTTC.

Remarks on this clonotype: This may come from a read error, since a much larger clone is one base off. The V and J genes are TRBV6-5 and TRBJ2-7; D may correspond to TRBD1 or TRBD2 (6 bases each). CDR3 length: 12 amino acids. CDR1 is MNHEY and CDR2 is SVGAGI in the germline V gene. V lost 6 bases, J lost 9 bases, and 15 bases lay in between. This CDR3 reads CASRRTDSGQYF. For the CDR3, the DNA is TGTGCCAGCAGAAGGACAGATAGCGGGCAGTACTTC.

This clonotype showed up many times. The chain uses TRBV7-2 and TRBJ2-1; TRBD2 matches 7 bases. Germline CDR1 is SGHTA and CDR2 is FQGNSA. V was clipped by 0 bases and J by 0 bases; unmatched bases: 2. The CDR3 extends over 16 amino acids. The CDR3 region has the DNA TGTGCCAGCAGCTTAGCAGCGGGGAGCTCCTACAATGAGCAGTTCTTC. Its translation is CASSLAAGSSYNEQFF.

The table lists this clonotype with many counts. CDR3 bases: TGTGCCAGCAGGGGGACAGAGATAGGGAACACTGAAGCTTTCTTT. Residues: CASRGTEIGNTEAFF. The rearrangement links TRBV12-3 or TRBV12-4 to TRBJ1-1, with 7 bases fitting TRBD1. The CDR3 has 15 amino acids. The ends lost 6 bases at V and 1 base at J; junction bases unmatched: 8.

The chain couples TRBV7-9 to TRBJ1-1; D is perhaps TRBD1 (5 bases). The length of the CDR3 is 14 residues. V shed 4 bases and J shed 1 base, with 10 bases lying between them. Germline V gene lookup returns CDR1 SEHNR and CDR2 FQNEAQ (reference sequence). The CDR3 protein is CASSSGGTNTEAFF. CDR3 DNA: TGTGCCAGCAGCTCGGGGGGGACGAACACTGAAGCTTTCTTT.

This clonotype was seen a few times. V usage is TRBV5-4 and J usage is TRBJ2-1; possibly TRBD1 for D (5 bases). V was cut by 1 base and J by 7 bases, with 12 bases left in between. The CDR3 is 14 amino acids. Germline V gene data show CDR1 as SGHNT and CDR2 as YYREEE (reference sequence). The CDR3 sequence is CASSLQGGENEQFF. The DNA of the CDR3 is TGTGCCAGCAGCTTGCAGGGTGGAGAGAATGAGCAGTTCTTC.

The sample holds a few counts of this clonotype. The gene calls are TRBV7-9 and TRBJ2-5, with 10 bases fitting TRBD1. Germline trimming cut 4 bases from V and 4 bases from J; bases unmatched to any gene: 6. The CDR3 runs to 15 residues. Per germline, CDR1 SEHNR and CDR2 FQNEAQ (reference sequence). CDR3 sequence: CASSWGQGIGETQYF. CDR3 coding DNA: TGTGCCAGCAGCTGGGGACAGGGGATTGGAGAGACCCAGTACTTC.

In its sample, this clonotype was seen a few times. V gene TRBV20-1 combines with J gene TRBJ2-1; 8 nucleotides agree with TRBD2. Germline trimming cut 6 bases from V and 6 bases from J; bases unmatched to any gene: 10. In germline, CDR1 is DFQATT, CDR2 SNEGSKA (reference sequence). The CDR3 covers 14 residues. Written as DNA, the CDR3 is TGCAGTGCCCGGGGAGCGGGAGCTGCCAATGAGCAGTTCTTC. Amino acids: CSARGAGAANEQFF.

In DNA form, the CDR3 reads TGTGCCAGCAGCTCTGCGGGACTACAGTTCTTC. This sequence encodes CASSSAGLQFF. The chain links TRBV27 to TRBJ2-1, with TRBD2 identical over 7 bases. With V trimmed by 6 bases and J by 13 bases, 6 bases remained unmatched. This CDR3 is 11 amino acids long. The germline V gene encodes CDR1 MNHEY and CDR2 SMNVEV (reference sequence).

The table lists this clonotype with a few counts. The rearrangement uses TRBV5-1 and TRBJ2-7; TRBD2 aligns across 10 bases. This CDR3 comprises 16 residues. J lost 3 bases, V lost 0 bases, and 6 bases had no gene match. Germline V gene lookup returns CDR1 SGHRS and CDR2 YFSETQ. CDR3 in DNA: TGCGCCAGCAGCTTGGCCCCAGCGGGGGGGCTCTACGAGCAGTACTTC. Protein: CASSLAPAGGLYEQYF.

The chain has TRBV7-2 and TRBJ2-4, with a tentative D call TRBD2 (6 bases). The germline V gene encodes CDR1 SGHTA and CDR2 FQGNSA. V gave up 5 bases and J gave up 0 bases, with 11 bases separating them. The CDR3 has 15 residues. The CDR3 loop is CASSEGGVAKNIQYF. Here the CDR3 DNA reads TGTGCCAGCAGCGAGGGCGGGGTAGCCAAAAACATTCAGTACTTC. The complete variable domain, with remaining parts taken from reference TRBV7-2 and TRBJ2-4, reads GAGVSQSPSNKVTEKGKDVELRCDPISGHTALYWYRQSLGQGLEFLIYFQGNSAPDKSGLPSDRFSAERTGGSVSTLTIQRTQQEDSAVYLCASSEGGVAKNIQYFGAGTRLSVL.